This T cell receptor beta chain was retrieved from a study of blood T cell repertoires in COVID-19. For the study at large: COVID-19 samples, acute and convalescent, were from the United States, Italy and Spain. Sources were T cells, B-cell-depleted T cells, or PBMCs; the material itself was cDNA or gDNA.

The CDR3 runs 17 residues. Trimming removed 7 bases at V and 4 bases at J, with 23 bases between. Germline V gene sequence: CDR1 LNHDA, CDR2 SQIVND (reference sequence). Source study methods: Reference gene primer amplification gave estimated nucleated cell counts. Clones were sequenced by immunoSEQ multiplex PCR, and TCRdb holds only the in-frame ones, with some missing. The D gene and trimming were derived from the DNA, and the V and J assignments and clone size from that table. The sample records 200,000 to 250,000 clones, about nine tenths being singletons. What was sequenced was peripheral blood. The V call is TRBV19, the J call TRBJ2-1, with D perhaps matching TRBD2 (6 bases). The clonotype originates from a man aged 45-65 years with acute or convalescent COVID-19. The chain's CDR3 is CASTKAAWEVRYNEQFF. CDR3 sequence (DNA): TGTGCCAGTACCAAGGCAGCGTGGGAGGTTAGGTACAATGAGCAGTTCTTC.